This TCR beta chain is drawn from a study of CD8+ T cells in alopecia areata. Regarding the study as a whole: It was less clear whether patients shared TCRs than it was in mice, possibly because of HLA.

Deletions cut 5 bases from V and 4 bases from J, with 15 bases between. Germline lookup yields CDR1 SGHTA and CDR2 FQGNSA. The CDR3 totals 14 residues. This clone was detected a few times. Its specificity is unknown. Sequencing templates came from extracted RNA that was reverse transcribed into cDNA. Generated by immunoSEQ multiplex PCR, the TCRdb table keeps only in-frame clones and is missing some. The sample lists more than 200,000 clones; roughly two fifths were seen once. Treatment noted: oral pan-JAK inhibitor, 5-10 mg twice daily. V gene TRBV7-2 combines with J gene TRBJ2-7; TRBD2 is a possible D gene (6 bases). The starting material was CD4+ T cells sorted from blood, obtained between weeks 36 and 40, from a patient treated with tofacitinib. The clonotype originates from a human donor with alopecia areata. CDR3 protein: CASSPGLPPYEQYF. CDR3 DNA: TGTGCCAGCAGCCCGGGACTTCCCCCTTACGAGCAGTACTTC.